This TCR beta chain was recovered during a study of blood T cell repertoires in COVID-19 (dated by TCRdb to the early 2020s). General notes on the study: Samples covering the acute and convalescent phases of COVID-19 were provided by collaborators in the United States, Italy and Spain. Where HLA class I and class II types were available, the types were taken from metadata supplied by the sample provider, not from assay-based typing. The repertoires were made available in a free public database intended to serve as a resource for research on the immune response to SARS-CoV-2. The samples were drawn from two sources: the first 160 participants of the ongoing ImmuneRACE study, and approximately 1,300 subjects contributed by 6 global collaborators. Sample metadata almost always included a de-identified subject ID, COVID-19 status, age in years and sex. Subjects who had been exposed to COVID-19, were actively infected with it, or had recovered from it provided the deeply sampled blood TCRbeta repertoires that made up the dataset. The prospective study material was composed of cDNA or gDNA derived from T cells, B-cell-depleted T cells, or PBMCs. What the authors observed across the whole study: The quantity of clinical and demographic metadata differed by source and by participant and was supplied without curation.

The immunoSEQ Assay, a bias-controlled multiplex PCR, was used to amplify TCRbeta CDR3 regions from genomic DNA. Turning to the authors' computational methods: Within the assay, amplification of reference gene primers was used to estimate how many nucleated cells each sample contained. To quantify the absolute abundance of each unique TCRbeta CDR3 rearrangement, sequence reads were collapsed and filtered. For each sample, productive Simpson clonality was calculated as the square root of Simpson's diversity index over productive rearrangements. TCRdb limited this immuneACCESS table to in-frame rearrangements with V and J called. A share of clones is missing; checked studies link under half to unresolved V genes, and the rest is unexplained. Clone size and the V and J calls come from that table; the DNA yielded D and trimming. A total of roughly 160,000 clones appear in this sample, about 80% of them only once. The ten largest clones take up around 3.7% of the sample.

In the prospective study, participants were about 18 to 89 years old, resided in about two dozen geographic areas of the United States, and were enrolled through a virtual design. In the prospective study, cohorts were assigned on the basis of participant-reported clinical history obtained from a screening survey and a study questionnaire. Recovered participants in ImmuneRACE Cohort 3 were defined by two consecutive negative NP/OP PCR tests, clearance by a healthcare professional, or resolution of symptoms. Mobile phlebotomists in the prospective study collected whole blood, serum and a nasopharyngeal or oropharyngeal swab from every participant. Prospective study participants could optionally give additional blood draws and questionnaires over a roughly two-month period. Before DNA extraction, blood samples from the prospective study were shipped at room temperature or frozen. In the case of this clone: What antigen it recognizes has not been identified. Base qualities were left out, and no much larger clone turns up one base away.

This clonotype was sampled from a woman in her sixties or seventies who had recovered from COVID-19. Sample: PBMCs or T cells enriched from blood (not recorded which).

Here is the DNA: TGTGCCAGTGGTCGCGGACAGGGTGGCACTGAAGCTTTCTTT. Its protein reads: CASGRGQGGTEAFF. The rearranged chain carries TRBV19 and TRBJ1-1, with 8 bases matching TRBD1. Trimming leaves V shorter by 8 bases and J shorter by 4 bases, with the junction holding 9 bases beyond the gene matches. The CDR1 and CDR2 encoded by the germline V gene (reference sequence) are LNHDA and SQIVND. Including the terminal cysteine and phenylalanine, the CDR3 comprises 14 residues. Kept here is only the CDR3 DNA, which spans 42 bases and is read in frame from base 1.